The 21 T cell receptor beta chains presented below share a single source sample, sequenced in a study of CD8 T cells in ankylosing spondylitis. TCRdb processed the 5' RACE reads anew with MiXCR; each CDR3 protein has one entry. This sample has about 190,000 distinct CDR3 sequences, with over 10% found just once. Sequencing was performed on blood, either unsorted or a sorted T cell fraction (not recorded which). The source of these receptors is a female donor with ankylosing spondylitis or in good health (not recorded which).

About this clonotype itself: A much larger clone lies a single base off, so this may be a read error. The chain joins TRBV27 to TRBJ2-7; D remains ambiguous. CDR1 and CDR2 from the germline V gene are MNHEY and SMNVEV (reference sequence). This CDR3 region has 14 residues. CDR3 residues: CANSVTARRYEQYF. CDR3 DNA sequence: TGTGCCAACAGTGTCACAGCGAGACGGTACGAGCAGTACTTC.

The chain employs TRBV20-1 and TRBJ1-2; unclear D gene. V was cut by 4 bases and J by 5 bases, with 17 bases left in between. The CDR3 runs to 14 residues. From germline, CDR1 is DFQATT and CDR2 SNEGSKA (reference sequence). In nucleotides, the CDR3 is TGCAGTGCTACTTCTAGGATTTCCCCTTATGGCTACACCTTC. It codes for CSATSRISPYGYTF.

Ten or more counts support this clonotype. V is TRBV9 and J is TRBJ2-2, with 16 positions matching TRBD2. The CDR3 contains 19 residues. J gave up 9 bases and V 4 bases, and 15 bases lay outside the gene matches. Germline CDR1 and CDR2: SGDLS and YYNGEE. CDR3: CASSFPIDGTSGRARELFF. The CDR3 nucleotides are TGTGCCAGCAGCTTTCCCATAGACGGGACTAGCGGGAGGGCCAGGGAGCTGTTTTTT.

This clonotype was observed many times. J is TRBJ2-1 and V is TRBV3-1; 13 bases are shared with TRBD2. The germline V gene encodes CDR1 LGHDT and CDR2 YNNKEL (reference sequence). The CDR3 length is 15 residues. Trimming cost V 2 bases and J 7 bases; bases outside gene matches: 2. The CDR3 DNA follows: TGTGCCAGCAGCCAAAGACTAGCGGGAGGTAATGAGCAGTTCTTC. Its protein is CASSQRLAGGNEQFF.

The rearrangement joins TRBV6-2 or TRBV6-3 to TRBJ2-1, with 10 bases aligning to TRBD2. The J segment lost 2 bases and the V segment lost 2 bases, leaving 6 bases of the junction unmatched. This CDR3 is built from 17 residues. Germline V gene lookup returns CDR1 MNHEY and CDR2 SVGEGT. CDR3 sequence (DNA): TGTGCCAGCAGTTACAGGACTAGCGGAACAACCTACAATGAGCAGTTCTTC. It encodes CASSYRTSGTTYNEQFF.

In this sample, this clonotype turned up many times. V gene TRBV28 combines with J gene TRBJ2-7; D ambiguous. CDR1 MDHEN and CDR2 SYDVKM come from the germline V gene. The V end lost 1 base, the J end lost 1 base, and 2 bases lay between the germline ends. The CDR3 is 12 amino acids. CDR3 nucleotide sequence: TGTGCCAGCAGTTTATTTTCCTACGAGCAGTACTTC. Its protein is CASSLFSYEQYF.

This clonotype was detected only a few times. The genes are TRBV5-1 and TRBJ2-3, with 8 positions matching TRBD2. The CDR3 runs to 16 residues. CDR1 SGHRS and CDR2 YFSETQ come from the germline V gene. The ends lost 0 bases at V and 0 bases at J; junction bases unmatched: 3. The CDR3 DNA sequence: TGCGCCAGCAGCTTGGATCCTAGCGGGAGCACAGATACGCAGTATTTT. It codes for CASSLDPSGSTDTQYF.

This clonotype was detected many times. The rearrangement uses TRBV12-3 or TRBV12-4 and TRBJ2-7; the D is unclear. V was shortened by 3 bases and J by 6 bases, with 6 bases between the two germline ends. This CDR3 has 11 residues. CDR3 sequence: CASSLRSEQYF. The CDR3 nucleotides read TGTGCCAGCAGTTTGAGGAGCGAGCAGTACTTC.

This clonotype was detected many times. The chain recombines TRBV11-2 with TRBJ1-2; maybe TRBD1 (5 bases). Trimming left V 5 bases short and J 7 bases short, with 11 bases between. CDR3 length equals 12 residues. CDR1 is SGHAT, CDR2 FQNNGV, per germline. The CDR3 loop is CASSQGLSGYTF. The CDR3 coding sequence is TGTGCCAGCAGCCAGGGCCTTTCTGGCTACACCTTC.

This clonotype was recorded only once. CDR3 nucleotide sequence: TGTGCCAGCAGCGACTGGGGACAGGGAGGCAACTATGGCTACACCTTC. Its translation is CASSDWGQGGNYGYTF. This chain connects TRBV12-3 or TRBV12-4 to TRBJ1-2; TRBD1 aligns across 9 bases. V lost 6 bases to trimming and J lost 2 bases; unmatched junction nucleotides: 10. CDR3 length equals 16 residues.

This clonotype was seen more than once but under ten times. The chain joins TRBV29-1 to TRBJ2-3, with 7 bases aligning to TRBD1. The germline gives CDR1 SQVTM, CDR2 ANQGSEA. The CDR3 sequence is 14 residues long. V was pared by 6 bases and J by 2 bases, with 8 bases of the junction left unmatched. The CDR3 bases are TGCAGCGTGCAGGGACAGCGTTCCACAGATACGCAGTATTTT. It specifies CSVQGQRSTDTQYF.

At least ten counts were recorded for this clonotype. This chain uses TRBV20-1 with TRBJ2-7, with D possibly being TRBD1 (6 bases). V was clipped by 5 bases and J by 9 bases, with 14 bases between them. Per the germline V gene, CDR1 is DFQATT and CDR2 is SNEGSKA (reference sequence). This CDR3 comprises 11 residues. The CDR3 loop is CSASVPGAQYF. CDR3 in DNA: TGCAGTGCTTCAGTTCCAGGGGCGCAGTACTTC.

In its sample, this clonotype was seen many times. CDR3 in DNA: TGTGCCAGCAGGAAACTGCCTTCGGGGAACACCGGGGAGCTGTTTTTT. The encoded protein is CASRKLPSGNTGELFF. The chain employs TRBV12-3 or TRBV12-4 and TRBJ2-2, with D hard to call. Trimming took 6 bases from V and 1 from J, leaving 15 bases between them. This CDR3 has 16 amino acids.

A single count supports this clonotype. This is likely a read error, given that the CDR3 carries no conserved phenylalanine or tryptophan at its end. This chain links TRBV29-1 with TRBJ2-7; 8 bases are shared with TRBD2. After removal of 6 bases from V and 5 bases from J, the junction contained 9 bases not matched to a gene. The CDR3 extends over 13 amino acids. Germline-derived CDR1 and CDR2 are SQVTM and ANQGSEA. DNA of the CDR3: TGCAGCGTGTCGGGGGGGGTATGGAACGAGCAGTACTCC. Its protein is CSVSGGVWNEQYS.

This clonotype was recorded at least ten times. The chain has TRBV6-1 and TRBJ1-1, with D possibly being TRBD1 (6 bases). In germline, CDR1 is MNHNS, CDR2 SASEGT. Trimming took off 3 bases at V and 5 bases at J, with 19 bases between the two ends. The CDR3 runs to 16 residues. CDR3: CASSDPLGQRRTEAFF. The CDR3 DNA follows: TGTGCCAGCAGTGATCCCTTGGGACAACGAAGGACTGAAGCTTTCTTT.

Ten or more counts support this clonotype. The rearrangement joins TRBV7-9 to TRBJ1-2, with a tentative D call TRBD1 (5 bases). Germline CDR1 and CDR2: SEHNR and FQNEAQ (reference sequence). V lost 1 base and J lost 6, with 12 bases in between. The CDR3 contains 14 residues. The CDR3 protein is CASSLDRLGDGYTF. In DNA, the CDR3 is TGTGCCAGCAGCTTAGACAGGCTGGGGGATGGCTACACCTTC.

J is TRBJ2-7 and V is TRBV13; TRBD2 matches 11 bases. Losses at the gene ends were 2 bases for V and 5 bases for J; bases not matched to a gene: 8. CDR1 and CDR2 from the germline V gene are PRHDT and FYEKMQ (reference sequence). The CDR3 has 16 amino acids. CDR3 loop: CASSLRLAGNTDEQYF. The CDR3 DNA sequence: TGTGCCAGCAGCTTACGACTAGCGGGAAATACGGACGAGCAGTACTTC.

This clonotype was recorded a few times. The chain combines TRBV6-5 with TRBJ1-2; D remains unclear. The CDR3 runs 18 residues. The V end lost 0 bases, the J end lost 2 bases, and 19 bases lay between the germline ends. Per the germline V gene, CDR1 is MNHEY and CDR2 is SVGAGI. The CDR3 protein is CASSYSSAGAGANYGYTF. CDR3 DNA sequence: TGTGCCAGCAGTTACTCGTCGGCCGGTGCAGGTGCCAACTATGGCTACACCTTC.

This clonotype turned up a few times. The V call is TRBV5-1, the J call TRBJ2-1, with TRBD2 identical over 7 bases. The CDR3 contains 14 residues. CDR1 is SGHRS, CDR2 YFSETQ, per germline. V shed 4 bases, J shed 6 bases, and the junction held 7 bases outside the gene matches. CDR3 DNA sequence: TGCGCCAGCAGCCCCCGTGGGGGGGGCAATGAGCAGTTCTTC. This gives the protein CASSPRGGGNEQFF.

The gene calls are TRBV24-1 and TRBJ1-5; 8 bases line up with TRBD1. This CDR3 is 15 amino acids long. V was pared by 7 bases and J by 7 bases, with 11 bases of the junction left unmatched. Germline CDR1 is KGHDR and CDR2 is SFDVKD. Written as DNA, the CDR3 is TGTGCCACCAGCAGTGGACAGGGTGATAGCCAGCCCCAGCATTTT. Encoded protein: CATSSGQGDSQPQHF.

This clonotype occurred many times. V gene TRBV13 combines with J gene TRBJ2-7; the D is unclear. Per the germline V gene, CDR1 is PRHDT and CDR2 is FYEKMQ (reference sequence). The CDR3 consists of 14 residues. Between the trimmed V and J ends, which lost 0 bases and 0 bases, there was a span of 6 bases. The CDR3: CASSLGQVSYEQYF. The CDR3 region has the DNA TGTGCCAGCAGCTTAGGCCAGGTCTCCTACGAGCAGTACTTC.